Sequencing of this T cell receptor (beta chain) was carried out in a study of shared clonotypes between healthy human individuals. Study-level findings and limits: Large depth notwithstanding, sorted-subset sequencing proved incomplete by rarefaction.

The method was immunoSEQ multiplex PCR; TCRdb's version includes in-frame clones alone and lacks a portion of them. This table has about 2.4 million clones, approximately 93% appearing once. As regards this clone: As yet, its antigen is unknown.

From germline, CDR1 is MDHEN and CDR2 SYDVKM. CDR3 length: 15 amino acids. What was sequenced was naive CD4+ T cells from PBMCs. Subset indicated: CD45RA+ positively selected. The rearrangement uses TRBV28 and TRBJ2-5, with D uncertain. Matching the DNA end better, TRBJ2-7 makes the J call doubtful. This clonotype was obtained from a man aged 18-30 years in good health. Some clones in this sample may be carry-over from other donors' samples. DNA for the CDR3: TGTGCCAGCGGGCAACCTAGTTCCCATTTAGACGAGCAGTACTTC. Translated, it gives CASGQPSSHLDEQYF.